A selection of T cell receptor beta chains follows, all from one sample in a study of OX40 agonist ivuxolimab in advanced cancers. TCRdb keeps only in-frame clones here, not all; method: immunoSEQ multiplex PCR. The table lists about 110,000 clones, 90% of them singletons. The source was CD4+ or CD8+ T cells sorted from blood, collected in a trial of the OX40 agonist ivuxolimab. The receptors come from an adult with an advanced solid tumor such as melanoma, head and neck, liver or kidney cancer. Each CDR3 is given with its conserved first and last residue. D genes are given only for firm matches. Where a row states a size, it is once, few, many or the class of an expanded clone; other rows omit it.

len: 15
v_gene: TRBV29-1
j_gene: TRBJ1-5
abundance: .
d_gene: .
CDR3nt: TGCAGCGTTTCGGAGGGGTACTTTAGCAATCAGCCCCAGCATTTT
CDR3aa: CSVSEGYFSNQPQHF

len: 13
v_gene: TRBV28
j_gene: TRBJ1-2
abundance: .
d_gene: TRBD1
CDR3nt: TGTGCCAGCAGGTTACAGGGGAACTATGGCTACACCTTC
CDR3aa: CASRLQGNYGYTF

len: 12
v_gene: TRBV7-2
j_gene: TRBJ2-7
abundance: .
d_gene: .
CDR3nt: TGTGCCAGCAGCCCGCGCCTGGGCGAGCAGTACTTC
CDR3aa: CASSPRLGEQYF

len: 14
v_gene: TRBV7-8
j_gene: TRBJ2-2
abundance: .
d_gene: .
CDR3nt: TGTGCCAGCAGCTTAGGCCGGAACACCGGGGAGCTGTTTTTT
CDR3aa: CASSLGRNTGELFF

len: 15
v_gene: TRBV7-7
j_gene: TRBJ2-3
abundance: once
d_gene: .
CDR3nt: TGTGCCAGCAGCTTAGGAGGGTTCGGCACAGATACGCAGTATTTT
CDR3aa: CASSLGGFGTDTQYF

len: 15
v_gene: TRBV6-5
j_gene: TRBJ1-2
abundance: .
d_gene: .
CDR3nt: TGTGCCAGCAGTTACACCGGACGGGTTAACTATGGCTACACCTTC
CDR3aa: CASSYTGRVNYGYTF

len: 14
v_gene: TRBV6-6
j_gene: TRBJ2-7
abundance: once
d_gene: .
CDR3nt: TGTGCCAGCATCTCAACTCAGACTTTCTACGAGCAGTACTTC
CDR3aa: CASISTQTFYEQYF

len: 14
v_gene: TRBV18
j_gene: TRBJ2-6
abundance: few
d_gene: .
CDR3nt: TGTGCCAGCTTCTCGACTATTGGGGCCAACGTCCTGACTTTC
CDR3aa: CASFSTIGANVLTF

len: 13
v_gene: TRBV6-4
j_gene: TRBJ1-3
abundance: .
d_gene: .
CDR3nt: TGTGCCAGCAGTGAGAATTTTGGAAACACCATATATTTT
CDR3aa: CASSENFGNTIYF

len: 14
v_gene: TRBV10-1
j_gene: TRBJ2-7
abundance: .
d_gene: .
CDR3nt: TGCGCCAGCAGTACTGGGAGCCGCTCCTACGAGCAGTACTTC
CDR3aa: CASSTGSRSYEQYF

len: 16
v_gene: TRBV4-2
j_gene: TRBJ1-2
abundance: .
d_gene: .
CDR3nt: TGTGCCAGCAGCCAAGCGGCGGGTCGGGAGGACAATGGCTACACCTTC
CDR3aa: CASSQAAGREDNGYTF

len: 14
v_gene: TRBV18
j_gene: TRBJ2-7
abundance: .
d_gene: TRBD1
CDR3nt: TGTGCCAGCTCACCCGGGCAGGGGGCCAACGAGCAGTACTTC
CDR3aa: CASSPGQGANEQYF

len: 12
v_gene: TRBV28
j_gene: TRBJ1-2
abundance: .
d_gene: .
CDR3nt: TGTGCCAGCGAAAAGGGACGGAATGGCTACACCTTC
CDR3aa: CASEKGRNGYTF

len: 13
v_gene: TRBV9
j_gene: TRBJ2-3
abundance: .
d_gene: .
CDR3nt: TGTGCCAGCAGTCCTGGGGTGACAGATACGCAGTATTTT
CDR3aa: CASSPGVTDTQYF

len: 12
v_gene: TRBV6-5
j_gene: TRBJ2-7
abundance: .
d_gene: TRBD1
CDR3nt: TGTGCCAGCAGGACAGGGGGCAACGAGCAGTACTTC
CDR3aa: CASRTGGNEQYF

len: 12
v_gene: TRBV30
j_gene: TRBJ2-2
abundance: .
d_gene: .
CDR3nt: TGTGCCTGGAGTGTATCTTCCGGGGAGCTGTTTTTT
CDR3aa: CAWSVSSGELFF

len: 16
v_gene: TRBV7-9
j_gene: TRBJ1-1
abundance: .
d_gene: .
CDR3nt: TGTGCCAGCAGCCCATTATCCCGGAGGGGGAACACTGAAGCTTTCTTT
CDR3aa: CASSPLSRRGNTEAFF

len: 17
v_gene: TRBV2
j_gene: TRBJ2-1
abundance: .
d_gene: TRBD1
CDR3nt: TGTGCCAGCAGTGACCCGTCGGGGACAGGAATTTACAATGAGCAGTTCTTC
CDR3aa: CASSDPSGTGIYNEQFF

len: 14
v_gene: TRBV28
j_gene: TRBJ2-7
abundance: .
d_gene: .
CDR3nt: TGTGCCAGCAGTTTTCCGGGACACAACTACGAGCAGTACTTC
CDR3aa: CASSFPGHNYEQYF

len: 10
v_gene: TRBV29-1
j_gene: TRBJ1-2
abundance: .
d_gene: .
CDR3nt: TGCAGCGTTGAAGAGGACGGCTACACCTTC
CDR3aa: CSVEEDGYTF

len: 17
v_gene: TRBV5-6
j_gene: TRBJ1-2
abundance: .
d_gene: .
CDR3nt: TGTGCCAGCAGCTTGGAGTGGACGGGAAGCCACTACTATGGCTACACCTTC
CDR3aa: CASSLEWTGSHYYGYTF

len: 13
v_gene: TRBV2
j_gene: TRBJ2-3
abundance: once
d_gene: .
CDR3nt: TGTGCCAGCAGTGGACAGGGCACAGATACGCAGTATTTT
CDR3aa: CASSGQGTDTQYF

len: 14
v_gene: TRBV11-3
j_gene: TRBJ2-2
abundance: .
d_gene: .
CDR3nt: TGTGCCAGCAGCGAAACTAGTTTCAGCGGGGAGCTGTTTTTT
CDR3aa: CASSETSFSGELFF

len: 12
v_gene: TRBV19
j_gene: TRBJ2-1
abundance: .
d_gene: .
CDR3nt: TGTGCCAGTACAGACAGAAACAATGAGCAGTTCTTC
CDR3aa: CASTDRNNEQFF

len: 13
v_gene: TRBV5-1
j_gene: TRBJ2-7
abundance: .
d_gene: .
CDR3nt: TGCGCCAGCTCCGAGCGGAGCTCCTACGAGCAGTACTTC
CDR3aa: CASSERSSYEQYF

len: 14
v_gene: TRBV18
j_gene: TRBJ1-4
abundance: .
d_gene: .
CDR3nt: TGTGCCAGCTCATCAGGGAGAACTAATGAAAAACTGTTTTTT
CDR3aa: CASSSGRTNEKLFF

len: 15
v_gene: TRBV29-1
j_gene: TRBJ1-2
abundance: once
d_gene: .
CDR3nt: TGCAGCGTTGCATCTACAGGGACTCCTTCTGATGGCTACACCTTC
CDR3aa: CSVASTGTPSDGYTF

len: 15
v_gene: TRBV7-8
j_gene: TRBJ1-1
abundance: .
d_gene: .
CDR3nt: TGTGCCAGCCTTGCTCGAGGTCGGTTGAACACTGAAGCTTTCTTT
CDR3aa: CASLARGRLNTEAFF

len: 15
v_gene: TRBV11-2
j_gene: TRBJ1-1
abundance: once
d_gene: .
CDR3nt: TGTGCCAGCAGCTTAGATAGTCTAGGGGGTACTGAAGCTTTCTTT
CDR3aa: CASSLDSLGGTEAFF

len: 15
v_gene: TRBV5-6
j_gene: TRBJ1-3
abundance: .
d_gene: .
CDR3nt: TGTGCCAGCAGCTTTACCAGAAGCTCTGGAAACACCATATATTTT
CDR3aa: CASSFTRSSGNTIYF

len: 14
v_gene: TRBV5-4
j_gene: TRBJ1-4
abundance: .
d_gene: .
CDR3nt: TGTGCCAGCAACCAGCAGGGGCCCGAAGAAAAACTGTTTTTT
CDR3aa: CASNQQGPEEKLFF

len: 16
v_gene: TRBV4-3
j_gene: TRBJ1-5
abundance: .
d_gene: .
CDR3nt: TGCGCCAGCAGCCAAGAGACGGGGTCGAGCAATCAGCCCCAGCATTTT
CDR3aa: CASSQETGSSNQPQHF

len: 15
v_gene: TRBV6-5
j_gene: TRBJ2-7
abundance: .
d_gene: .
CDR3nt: TGTGCCAGCAGTCACGGCCTTCTTCAGACCTACGAGCAGTACTTC
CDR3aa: CASSHGLLQTYEQYF

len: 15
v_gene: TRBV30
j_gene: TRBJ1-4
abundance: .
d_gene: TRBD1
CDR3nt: TGTGCCTGGACACCAGGGGGCGCAACTAATGAAAAACTGTTTTTT
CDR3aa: CAWTPGGATNEKLFF

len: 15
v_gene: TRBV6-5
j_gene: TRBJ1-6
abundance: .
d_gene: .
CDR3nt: TGTGCCAGCAGTTACTCGGCAGGGGAGGGTTCACCCCTCCACTTT
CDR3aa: CASSYSAGEGSPLHF

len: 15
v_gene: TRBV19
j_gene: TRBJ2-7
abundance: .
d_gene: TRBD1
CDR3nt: TGTGCCAGTAGTATAGTTGGACAGGGGGCCTACGAGCAGTACTTC
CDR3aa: CASSIVGQGAYEQYF

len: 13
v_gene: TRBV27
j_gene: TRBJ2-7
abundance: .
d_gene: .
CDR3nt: TGTGCCAGCAGTTTCCGGGCCCAAAGGAGGCAGTACTTC
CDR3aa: CASSFRAQRRQYF

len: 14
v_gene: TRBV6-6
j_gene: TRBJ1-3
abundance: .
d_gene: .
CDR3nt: TGTGCCAGCACTAAGACAGATTCTGGAAACACCATATATTTT
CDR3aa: CASTKTDSGNTIYF

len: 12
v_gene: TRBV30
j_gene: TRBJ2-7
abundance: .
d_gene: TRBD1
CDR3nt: TGTGCCCGCCGGGACAGGGGGTTCGAGCAGTACTTC
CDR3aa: CARRDRGFEQYF

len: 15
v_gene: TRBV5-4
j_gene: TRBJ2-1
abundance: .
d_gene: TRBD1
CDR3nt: TGTGCCAGCAGCGGACGGGACAGGGATGACAATGAGCAGTTCTTC
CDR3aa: CASSGRDRDDNEQFF

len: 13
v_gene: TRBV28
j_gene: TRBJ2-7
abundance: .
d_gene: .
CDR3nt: TGTGCCAGCAGTTCACAGGTTAAGGGGGAGCAGTACTTC
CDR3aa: CASSSQVKGEQYF